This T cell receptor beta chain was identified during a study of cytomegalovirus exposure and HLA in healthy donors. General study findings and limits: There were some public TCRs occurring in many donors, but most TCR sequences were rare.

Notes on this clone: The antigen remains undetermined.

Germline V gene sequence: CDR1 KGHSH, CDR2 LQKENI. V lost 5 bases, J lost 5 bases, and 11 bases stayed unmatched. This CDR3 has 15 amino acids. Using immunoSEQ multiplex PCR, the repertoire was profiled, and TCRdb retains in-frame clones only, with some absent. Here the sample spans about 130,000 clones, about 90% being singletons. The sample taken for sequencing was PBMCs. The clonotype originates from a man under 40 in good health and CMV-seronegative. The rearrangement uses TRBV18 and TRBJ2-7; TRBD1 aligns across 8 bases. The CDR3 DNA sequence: TGTGCCAGCTCATTGGACAGGGCAAGGGCTCACGAGCAGTACTTC. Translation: CASSLDRARAHEQYF. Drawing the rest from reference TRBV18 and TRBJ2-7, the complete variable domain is NAGVMQNPRHLVRRRGQEARLRCSPMKGHSHVYWYRQLPEEGLKFMVYLQKENIIDESGMPKERFSAEFPKEGPSILRIQQVVRGDSAAYFCASSLDRARAHEQYFGPGTRLTVT.